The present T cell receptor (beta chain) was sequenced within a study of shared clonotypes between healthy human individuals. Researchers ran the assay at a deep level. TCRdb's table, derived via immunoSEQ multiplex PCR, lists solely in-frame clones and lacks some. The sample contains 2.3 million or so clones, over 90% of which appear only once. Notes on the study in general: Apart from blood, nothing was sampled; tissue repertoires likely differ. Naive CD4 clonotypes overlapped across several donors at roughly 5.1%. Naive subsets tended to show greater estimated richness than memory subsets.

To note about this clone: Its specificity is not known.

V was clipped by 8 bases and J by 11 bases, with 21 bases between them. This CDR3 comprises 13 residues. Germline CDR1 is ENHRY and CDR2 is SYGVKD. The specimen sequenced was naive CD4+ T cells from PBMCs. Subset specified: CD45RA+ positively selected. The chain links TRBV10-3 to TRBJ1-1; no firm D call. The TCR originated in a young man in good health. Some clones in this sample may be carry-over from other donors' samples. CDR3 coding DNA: TGTGCCATCGGCACGACTCCGGGAAACGGGGCTTTCTTT. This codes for CAIGTTPGNGAFF.